The rows below give T cell receptor beta chains drawn from one sample of a study of long-term antiretroviral therapy in people with HIV. Assay used: immunoSEQ multiplex PCR; TCRdb lists only in-frame clones, some missing. This sample carries about 25,000 clones, approximately 76% of them seen once, and the ten largest clones take 10% to 12%. The sequencing used unsorted PBMCs, collected 1.1 years before starting antiretroviral therapy. The source is a woman between 40 and 55 years old with HIV. Both conserved end residues are part of each CDR3. Rows give clone size only sometimes, using once, few, many, or a class for an expanded clone.

J: TRBJ2-7
V: TRBV18
size: medium-sized
CDR3: CASSPNFGTRGAYEQYF

J: TRBJ2-7
V: TRBV27
size: NA
CDR3: CASSLSGGAHEQYF

J: TRBJ2-7
V: TRBV7-8
size: NA
CDR3: CASSQDRGREQYF

J: TRBJ2-7
V: TRBV4-3
size: NA
CDR3: CASSQGYSASSYEQYF

J: TRBJ2-3
V: TRBV7-9
size: NA
CDR3: CASSLGGYGADTQYF

J: TRBJ2-3
V: TRBV9
size: NA
CDR3: CASSATSGPRRDTQYF

J: TRBJ2-7
V: TRBV7-8
size: NA
CDR3: CASSYRGAGTYEQYF

J: TRBJ2-1
V: TRBV2
size: NA
CDR3: CASSDLLAEEQFF

J: TRBJ2-2
V: TRBV19
size: NA
CDR3: CASSPGSKGNSGTGELFF

J: TRBJ1-5
V: TRBV19
size: few
CDR3: CASSRGYSNQPQHF

J: TRBJ2-7
V: TRBV7-2
size: few
CDR3: CASSLAGTGLYEQYF

J: TRBJ2-1
V: TRBV9
size: NA
CDR3: CASSASGTYNEQFF

J: TRBJ1-1
V: TRBV10-1
size: NA
CDR3: CASSESGLGAEAFF

J: TRBJ2-2
V: TRBV5-4
size: NA
CDR3: CASSLGGSTGELFF